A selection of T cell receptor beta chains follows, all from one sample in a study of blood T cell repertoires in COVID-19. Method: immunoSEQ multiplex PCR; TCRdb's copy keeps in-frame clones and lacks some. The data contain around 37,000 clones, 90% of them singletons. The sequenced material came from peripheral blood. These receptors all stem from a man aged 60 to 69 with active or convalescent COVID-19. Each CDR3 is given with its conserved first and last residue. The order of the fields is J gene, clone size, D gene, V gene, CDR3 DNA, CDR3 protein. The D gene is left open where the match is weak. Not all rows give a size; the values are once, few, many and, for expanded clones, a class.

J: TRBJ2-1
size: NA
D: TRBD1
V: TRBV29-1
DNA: TGCAGCGTAACCGGGACAGGGAACAATGAGCAGTTCTTC
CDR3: CSVTGTGNNEQFF

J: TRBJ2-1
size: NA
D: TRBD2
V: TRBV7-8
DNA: TGTGCCAGCAGCCACCTAACGGGGAGCGGGAGGGATCCGGACTCCCCGATCTTC
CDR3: CASSHLTGSGRDPDSPIF

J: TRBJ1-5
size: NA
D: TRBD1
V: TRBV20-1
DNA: TGCAGTGCTAGTTTCGGGACAGGGAAGGTTTTTGGGGATCAGCCCCAGCATTTT
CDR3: CSASFGTGKVFGDQPQHF

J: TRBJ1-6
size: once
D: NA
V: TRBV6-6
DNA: TGTGCCAGCAGTAACGCCCAGGGATGGGATTCACCCCTCCACTTT
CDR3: CASSNAQGWDSPLHF

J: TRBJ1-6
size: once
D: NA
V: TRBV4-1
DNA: TGCGCCAGCAGCCTGCAGACAGGTTATAATTCACCCCTCCACTTT
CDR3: CASSLQTGYNSPLHF

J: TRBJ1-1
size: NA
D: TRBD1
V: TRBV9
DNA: TGTGCCAGCAGCGTAGAAATAGGGGGCGGGGAGGCTTTCTTT
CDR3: CASSVEIGGGEAFF

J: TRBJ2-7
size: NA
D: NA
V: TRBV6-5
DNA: TGTGCCAGCAAACAGGGTACCAACGAGCAGTACTTC
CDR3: CASKQGTNEQYF

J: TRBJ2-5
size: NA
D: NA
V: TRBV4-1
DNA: TGCGCCAGCAGCCAAGTACAGGTTGAGGAGACCCAGTACTTC
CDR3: CASSQVQVEETQYF

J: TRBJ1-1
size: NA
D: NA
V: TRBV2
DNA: TGTGCCAGCAGTGGGGAGGGACCGGGCACTGAAGCTTTCTTT
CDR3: CASSGEGPGTEAFF

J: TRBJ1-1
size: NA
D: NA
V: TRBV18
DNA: TGTGCCAGCTCACCTCTGGGGGGCGGGGGCACTGAAGCTTTCTTT
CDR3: CASSPLGGGGTEAFF

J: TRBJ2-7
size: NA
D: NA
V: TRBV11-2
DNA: TGTGCCAGCAGCTTACAGGGGACGTACTACGAGCAGTACTTC
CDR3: CASSLQGTYYEQYF

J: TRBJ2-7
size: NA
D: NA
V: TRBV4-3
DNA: TGCGCCAGCAGCCAAGATGTAGCGACCGCCTACGAGCAGTACTTC
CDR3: CASSQDVATAYEQYF

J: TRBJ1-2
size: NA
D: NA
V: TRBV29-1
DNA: TGCAGCGCACCGACGAGAGGAGGCTACACCTTC
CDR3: CSAPTRGGYTF

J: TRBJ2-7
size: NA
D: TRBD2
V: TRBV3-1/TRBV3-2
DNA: TGTGCCAGCAGTCGAACGGGGACTAGCGGGAGTGGGTCCTACGAGCAGTACTTC
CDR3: CASSRTGTSGSGSYEQYF

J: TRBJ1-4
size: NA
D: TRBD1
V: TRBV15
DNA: TGTGCCACCAGAACCGGGACAGAGGATGAAAAACTGTTTTTT
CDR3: CATRTGTEDEKLFF

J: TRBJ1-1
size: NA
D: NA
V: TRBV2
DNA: TGTGCCAGCGCCCCTTTGGGGGCAGGGGCGGCTGAAGCTTTCTTT
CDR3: CASAPLGAGAAEAFF

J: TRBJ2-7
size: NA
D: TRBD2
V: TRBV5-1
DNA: TGCGCCAGCAGCCCCCTCGCGGGGGGGTACTACGAGCAGTACTTC
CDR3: CASSPLAGGYYEQYF

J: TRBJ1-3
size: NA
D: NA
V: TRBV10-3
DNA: TGTGCCTCATCCGACCAGGCCTCTGGAAACACCATATATTTT
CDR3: CASSDQASGNTIYF

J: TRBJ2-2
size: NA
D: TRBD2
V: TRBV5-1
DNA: TGCGCCAGCAGGCAGCGGGAGAGCGGGGAGCTGTTTTTT
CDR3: CASRQRESGELFF

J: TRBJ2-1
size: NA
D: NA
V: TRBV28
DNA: TGTGCCAGCAGTTGGAAGAATCCCGGGATATACAATGAGCAGTTCTTC
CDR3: CASSWKNPGIYNEQFF

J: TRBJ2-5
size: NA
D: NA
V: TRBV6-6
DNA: TGTGCCAGCAATCGGGCCAGGGGAGAGACCCAGTACTTC
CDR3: CASNRARGETQYF

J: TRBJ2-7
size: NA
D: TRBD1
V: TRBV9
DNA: TGTGCCAGCAGCGCCGGGACAGGATTCTACGAGCAGTACTTC
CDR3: CASSAGTGFYEQYF

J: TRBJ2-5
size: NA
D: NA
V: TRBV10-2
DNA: TGCGCCAGCAGGGAGGACAGAGAAGAGACCCAGTACTTC
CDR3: CASREDREETQYF

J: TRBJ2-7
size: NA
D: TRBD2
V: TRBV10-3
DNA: TGTGCCATCAGTGAGTCTGGCCGACTAGCGGGAAGCTACGAGCAGTACTTC
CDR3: CAISESGRLAGSYEQYF

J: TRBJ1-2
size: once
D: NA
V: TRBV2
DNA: TGTGCCAGCAAATTACAGGGACCTGTCCTTAACTATGGCTACACCTTC
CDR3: CASKLQGPVLNYGYTF

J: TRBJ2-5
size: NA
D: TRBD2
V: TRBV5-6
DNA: TGTGCCAGCAGCTACGGAGCGGGACAAGAGACCCAGTACTTC
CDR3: CASSYGAGQETQYF

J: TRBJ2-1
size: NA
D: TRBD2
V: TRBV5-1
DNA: TGCGCCAGCAGCCCGGGACTAGCCATTGGTAGGAATGAGCAGTTCTTC
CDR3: CASSPGLAIGRNEQFF

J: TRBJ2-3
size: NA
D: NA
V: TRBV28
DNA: TGTGCCAGCAGTTTATACCCTCGGACAGATCAAGCAGATACGCAGTATTTT
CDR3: CASSLYPRTDQADTQYF

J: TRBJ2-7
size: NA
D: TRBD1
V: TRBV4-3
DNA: TGCGCCAGCAGCCCGGGGACAGGGGCCTACGAGCAGTACTTC
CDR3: CASSPGTGAYEQYF

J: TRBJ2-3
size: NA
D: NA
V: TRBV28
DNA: TGTGCCAGCAGTAGGGAGGCAATAACAGATACGCAGTATTTT
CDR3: CASSREAITDTQYF

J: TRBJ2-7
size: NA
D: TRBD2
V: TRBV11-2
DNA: TGTGCCAGCAGCTTAATAGCGGGAGGGCCTTATGAGCAGTACTTC
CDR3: CASSLIAGGPYEQYF